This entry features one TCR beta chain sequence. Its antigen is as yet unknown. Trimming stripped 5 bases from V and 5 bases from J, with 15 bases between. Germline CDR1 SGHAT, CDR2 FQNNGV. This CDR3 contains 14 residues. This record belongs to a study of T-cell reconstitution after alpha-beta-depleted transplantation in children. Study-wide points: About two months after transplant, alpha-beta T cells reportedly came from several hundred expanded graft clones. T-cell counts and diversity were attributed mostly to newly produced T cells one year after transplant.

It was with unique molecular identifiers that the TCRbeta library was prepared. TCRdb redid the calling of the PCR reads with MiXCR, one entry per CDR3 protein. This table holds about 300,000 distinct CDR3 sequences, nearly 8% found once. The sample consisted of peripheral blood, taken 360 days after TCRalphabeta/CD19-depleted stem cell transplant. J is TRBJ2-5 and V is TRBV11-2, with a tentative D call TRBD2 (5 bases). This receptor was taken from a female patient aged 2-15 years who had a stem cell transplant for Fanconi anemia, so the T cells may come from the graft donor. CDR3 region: CASSEGASRETQYF. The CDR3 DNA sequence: TGTGCCAGCAGCGAGGGTGCTAGCCGGGAGACCCAGTACTTC. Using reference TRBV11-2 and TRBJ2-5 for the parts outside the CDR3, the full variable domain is EAGVAQSPRYKIIEKRQSVAFWCNPISGHATLYWYQQILGQGPKLLIQFQNNGVVDDSQLPKDRFSAERLKGVDSTLKIQPAKLEDSAVYLCASSEGASRETQYFGPGTRLLVL.